The rows below give T cell receptor beta chains drawn from one sample of a study of blood T cell repertoires in COVID-19. Using immunoSEQ multiplex PCR, the repertoire was profiled, and TCRdb retains in-frame clones only, with some absent. The data contain some 66,000 clones, about 80% of them seen just once; the ten biggest clones take up under 8%. Material: peripheral blood. Receptors were obtained from a man in his 60s with acute or convalescent COVID-19. Each CDR3 is given with its conserved first and last residue. The order of the fields is V gene, clone size, D gene, J gene, CDR3 DNA, CDR3 protein. D genes are given only for firm matches. The size entry is marked missing in some rows and otherwise reads once, few, many or a size class.

V gene: TRBV19
clone size: -
D gene: -
J gene: TRBJ1-3
CDR3 DNA: TGTGCCAGTAGTTTGATACAGGCCCCCTCTGGAAACACCATATATTTT
CDR3 protein: CASSLIQAPSGNTIYF

V gene: TRBV7-8
clone size: -
D gene: -
J gene: TRBJ1-2
CDR3 DNA: TGTGCCAGCAGCTTTCAGGGGCCTAACTATGGCTACACCTTC
CDR3 protein: CASSFQGPNYGYTF

V gene: TRBV11-3
clone size: -
D gene: -
J gene: TRBJ2-1
CDR3 DNA: TGTGCCAGCAGCTTAGATGGGCGGGGCGGGTGGAATGAGCAGTTCTTC
CDR3 protein: CASSLDGRGGWNEQFF

V gene: TRBV5-6
clone size: few
D gene: TRBD1
J gene: TRBJ1-6
CDR3 DNA: TGTGCCAGCAGACGGGACAGGGTTGATAATTCACCCCTCCACTTT
CDR3 protein: CASRRDRVDNSPLHF

V gene: TRBV7-9
clone size: -
D gene: -
J gene: TRBJ1-5
CDR3 DNA: TGTGCCAGCAGCTCAACAGGAGATCAGCCCCAGCATTTT
CDR3 protein: CASSSTGDQPQHF

V gene: TRBV6-5
clone size: -
D gene: TRBD1
J gene: TRBJ1-5
CDR3 DNA: TGTGCCAGCCGGGACAGGTATAATAGCAATCAGCCCCAGCATTTT
CDR3 protein: CASRDRYNSNQPQHF

V gene: TRBV19
clone size: many
D gene: -
J gene: TRBJ1-6
CDR3 DNA: TGTGCCAGTAAGTCTCTGAAGGCCGGGAATTCACCCCTCCACTTT
CDR3 protein: CASKSLKAGNSPLHF

V gene: TRBV5-6
clone size: once
D gene: TRBD2
J gene: TRBJ2-2
CDR3 DNA: TGTGCCAGCAGCGTCCCCGGGGGGGCCGGCGACACCGGGGAGCTGTTTTTT
CDR3 protein: CASSVPGGAGDTGELFF

V gene: TRBV6-6
clone size: -
D gene: -
J gene: TRBJ1-2
CDR3 DNA: TGTGCCAGTAATTTAGGGAGTCTTTTGGACTATGGCTACACCTTC
CDR3 protein: CASNLGSLLDYGYTF

V gene: TRBV5-4
clone size: -
D gene: -
J gene: TRBJ2-5
CDR3 DNA: TGTGCCAGCAGCTTATCGGCGGGGACCTCAGAGACCCAGTACTTC
CDR3 protein: CASSLSAGTSETQYF

V gene: TRBV27
clone size: -
D gene: -
J gene: TRBJ2-7
CDR3 DNA: TGTGCCACCCACACCCCTTTGTCTGACGAGCAGTACTTC
CDR3 protein: CATHTPLSDEQYF

V gene: TRBV5-1
clone size: -
D gene: -
J gene: TRBJ2-3
CDR3 DNA: TGCGCCAGCAGCTTGGCAGGGATGGATACGCAGTATTTT
CDR3 protein: CASSLAGMDTQYF

V gene: TRBV19
clone size: -
D gene: TRBD2
J gene: TRBJ2-5
CDR3 DNA: TGTGCCAGTTCAAATAGCGGGAGCCCCCAAGAGACCCAGTACTTC
CDR3 protein: CASSNSGSPQETQYF

V gene: TRBV6-5
clone size: once
D gene: TRBD2
J gene: TRBJ2-5
CDR3 DNA: TGTGCCAGCACGGGGGGGGAGACCCAGTACTTC
CDR3 protein: CASTGGETQYF

V gene: TRBV4-2
clone size: -
D gene: -
J gene: TRBJ1-2
CDR3 DNA: TGTGCCAGCAGCCAAGATGGAACAGCTAACTATGGCTACACCTTC
CDR3 protein: CASSQDGTANYGYTF

V gene: TRBV5-1
clone size: -
D gene: -
J gene: TRBJ2-1
CDR3 DNA: TGCGCCAGCAGCCCTACTAGCTACAATGAGCAGTTCTTC
CDR3 protein: CASSPTSYNEQFF

V gene: TRBV5-1
clone size: once
D gene: -
J gene: TRBJ1-4
CDR3 DNA: TGCGCCAGCAGCTTGGGGCCCCCTCAGGAAAAACTGTTTTTT
CDR3 protein: CASSLGPPQEKLFF

V gene: TRBV5-4
clone size: -
D gene: -
J gene: TRBJ2-1
CDR3 DNA: TGTGCCAGCAGCTTGATCGACAATGAGCAGTTCTTC
CDR3 protein: CASSLIDNEQFF

V gene: TRBV7-9
clone size: few
D gene: -
J gene: TRBJ1-3
CDR3 DNA: TGTGCCAGCAGCTTAGGTCGTGGGGGCAGTGGAAACACCATATATTTT
CDR3 protein: CASSLGRGGSGNTIYF

V gene: TRBV9
clone size: -
D gene: TRBD1
J gene: TRBJ2-1
CDR3 DNA: TGTGCCAGCAGCCCGACCCCGGGACAGATCAATGAGCAGTTCTTC
CDR3 protein: CASSPTPGQINEQFF

V gene: TRBV15
clone size: -
D gene: TRBD1
J gene: TRBJ1-2
CDR3 DNA: TGTGCCACCAGCAAGCCCTCAGACAGGGATTCGTATGGCTACACCTTC
CDR3 protein: CATSKPSDRDSYGYTF

V gene: TRBV20-1
clone size: -
D gene: -
J gene: TRBJ1-2
CDR3 DNA: TGCAGTCCAAAGACAGACTATGGCTACACCTTC
CDR3 protein: CSPKTDYGYTF

V gene: TRBV27
clone size: -
D gene: TRBD1
J gene: TRBJ2-3
CDR3 DNA: TGTGCCAGCAGTTTAACAGGGGGCTTACTTGATGATACGCAGTATTTT
CDR3 protein: CASSLTGGLLDDTQYF

V gene: TRBV7-9
clone size: -
D gene: -
J gene: TRBJ1-4
CDR3 DNA: TGTGCCAGCGGGGACTATCCTAATGAAAAACTGTTTTTT
CDR3 protein: CASGDYPNEKLFF